The entry below gives a single TCR beta chain sequence along with its context. The target antigen is unknown. This sample was included in a study of shared clonotypes between healthy human individuals. Overall study results and limits: Rarefaction analysis demonstrated incomplete sorted-subset sequencing notwithstanding large depth.

CDR3 length: 16 amino acids. The V and J ends lost 6 bases and 0 bases, in that order; junction bases with no gene match: 8. Germline V gene data show CDR1 as MNHEY and CDR2 as SMNVEV (reference sequence). Assay used: immunoSEQ multiplex PCR; TCRdb lists only in-frame clones, some missing. Among around 640,000 clones listed, 96% were seen once. Naive CD8 cells lacked CD45RO, underwent positive selection for CCR7 and left out terminally differentiated effector memory CD45RA+ cells. The sequencing sample was made of naive CD8+ T cells sorted from blood. This chain joins TRBV27 and TRBJ2-7; TRBD1 matches 10 bases. The source of this sequence is a woman aged 25 to 39 in good health. The CDR3, as DNA: TGTGCCAGCAGGGTGGGACAGGGGCTCCCCTCCTACGAGCAGTACTTC. It codes for CASRVGQGLPSYEQYF.